The 19 T cell receptor beta chains given below trace back to one sample, sequenced in a study of cytomegalovirus exposure and HLA in healthy donors. The PCR used 60 Vbeta and 13 Jbeta primers. Clones were read by immunoSEQ multiplex PCR, and TCRdb kept only the in-frame ones, dropping some. This sample carries 100,000 to 150,000 clones, around 77% of them seen once, and the ten largest clones take 0.94%. The specimen sequenced was PBMCs. The receptor source for this set is a woman aged 55-75 years in good health and CMV-seronegative.

The gene calls are TRBV15 and TRBJ2-7, with 9 bases matching TRBD1. The CDR3 spans 13 residues. V dropped 5 bases and J dropped 5; count of bases not matched to a gene: 4. The germline CDR1 and CDR2 sequences are LNHNV and YYDKDF (reference sequence). This CDR3 is CATSATGGDEQYF. The CDR3 DNA is TGTGCCACCAGCGCGACAGGGGGAGACGAGCAGTACTTC.

V usage is TRBV6-4 and J usage is TRBJ2-3; unclear D gene. The germline V gene encodes CDR1 MRHNA and CDR2 SNTAGT. Trimming cost V 6 bases and J 0 bases, with 13 bases left between them. The CDR3 spans 15 residues. The DNA of the CDR3 is TGTGCCAGCAGCCCCGACTTGTCTAGCACAGATACGCAGTATTTT. It encodes CASSPDLSSTDTQYF.

The chain has TRBV28 and TRBJ2-3, with 10 bases matching TRBD2. CDR3 length: 17 residues. After removal of 5 bases from V and 2 bases from J, the junction contained 10 bases not matched to a gene. The germline V gene encodes CDR1 MDHEN and CDR2 SYDVKM. For the CDR3, the DNA is TGTGCCAGCAGTATATCCCTAGCGGGAGTTACCACAGATACGCAGTATTTT. Translation gives CASSISLAGVTTDTQYF.

There are a few counts of this clone. The rearrangement links TRBV11-2 to TRBJ2-7, with no clear D. The CDR3 is 12 amino acids. V lost 5 bases to trimming and J lost 6 bases, with 11 bases between them. The V gene's germline CDR1 is SGHAT and CDR2 FQNNGV. Written as DNA, the CDR3 is TGTGCCAGCAGCGCCCACGGGTCCGAGCAGTACTTC. Its protein is CASSAHGSEQYF.

CDR3: CASYTGQGNTIYF. The DNA for the CDR3 is TGTGCCAGCTACACAGGGCAAGGAAACACCATATATTTT. The chain is built from TRBV18 and TRBJ1-3, with TRBD1 as a possible D gene (6 bases). V lost 7 bases and J lost 4, with 11 bases in between. This CDR3 has 13 residues. Per germline, CDR1 KGHSH and CDR2 LQKENI.

This rearrangement joins TRBV28 to TRBJ1-5; the D is unclear. The length of the CDR3 is 12 residues. V was trimmed by 6 bases and J by 15 bases, leaving 18 bases between them. CDR1 and CDR2 (germline): MDHEN, SYDVKM. CDR3 DNA sequence: TGTGCCAGCAGAGTTCCCTCCCGAGGCCGGCATTTT. Translated, it gives CASRVPSRGRHF.

The V and J genes are TRBV5-1 and TRBJ2-2; TRBD2 matches at 9 bases. Per germline, CDR1 SGHRS and CDR2 YFSETQ. Germline trimming cut 2 bases from V and 1 base from J; bases unmatched to any gene: 6. The CDR3 runs 17 residues. This CDR3 reads CASSLGVAGENTGELFF. For the CDR3, the DNA is TGCGCCAGCAGCTTAGGGGTAGCGGGGGAGAACACCGGGGAGCTGTTTTTT.

The genes are TRBV7-9 and TRBJ1-4; D is undetermined. Germline assignment: CDR1 SEHNR and CDR2 FQNEAQ (reference sequence). This CDR3 is 16 amino acids long. The ends were cut back, 2 bases at V and 1 base at J, with 11 bases in the middle. This CDR3 is CASSLFLGRTNEKLFF. CDR3 DNA sequence: TGTGCCAGCAGCTTATTCCTGGGCAGAACTAATGAAAAACTGTTTTTT. Variable domain in full (rest from reference TRBV7-9 and TRBJ1-4): DTGVSQNPRHKITKRGQNVTFRCDPISEHNRLYWYRQTLGQGPEFLTYFQNEAQLEKSRLLSDRFSAERPKGSFSTLEIQRTEQGDSAMYLCASSLFLGRTNEKLFFGSGTQLSVL.

This chain connects TRBV29-1 to TRBJ1-2; D ambiguous. The CDR3 length is 14 residues. The V end was cut by 7 bases, the J end by 3 bases, with 18 bases between. Germline loops: CDR1 SQVTM, CDR2 ANQGSEA. CDR3 bases: TGCAGCGCCTCTGTCCCGGGAGAATACTATGGCTACACCTTC. Amino acid sequence: CSASVPGEYYGYTF.

The chain uses TRBV27 and TRBJ2-1; D gene unclear. This CDR3 is 13 amino acids long. V was pared by 1 base and J by 6 bases, with 7 bases between. Germline V gene lookup returns CDR1 MNHEY and CDR2 SMNVEV (reference sequence). CDR3 bases: TGTGCCAGCAGTTTATTAGGCGGCAATGAGCAGTTCTTC. Protein: CASSLLGGNEQFF.

The chain has TRBV7-9 and TRBJ2-1; the match to TRBD1 covers 7 bases. The CDR3 sequence is 17 residues long. V lost 5 bases to trimming and J lost 3 bases; unmatched junction nucleotides: 13. Germline assignment: CDR1 SEHNR and CDR2 FQNEAQ (reference sequence). DNA of the CDR3: TGTGCCAGCAGCCCCCAGACAGGGAATTACGACTACAATGAGCAGTTCTTC. Its translation: CASSPQTGNYDYNEQFF.

V gene TRBV2 combines with J gene TRBJ1-2, with D possibly matching TRBD1 (6 bases). Germline CDR1 is SNHLY and CDR2 is FYNNEI. The V and J ends lost 6 bases and 4 bases respectively, with 12 bases between them. This CDR3 contains 13 residues. CDR3 protein: CASRLTGPYGYTF. The DNA of the CDR3 is TGTGCCAGCAGATTGACAGGTCCCTATGGCTACACCTTC.

The chain uses TRBV5-4 and TRBJ2-7; 10 bases line up with TRBD1. V dropped 0 bases and J dropped 6; count of bases not matched to a gene: 12. CDR1 is SGHNT, CDR2 YYREEE, per germline (reference sequence). The length of the CDR3 is 17 residues. The CDR3 DNA reads as TGTGCCAGCAGCTTGGCCGGGACAGGGGTATTACGGCTCGAGCAGTACTTC. This gives the protein CASSLAGTGVLRLEQYF.

Notes on this clone: Germline is not matched at one junction end, which may reflect a read error. The J gene is TRBJ2-1, the V gene TRBV7-9; TRBD2 matches 11 bases. Germline V CDR1 and CDR2: SEHNR, FQNEAQ (reference sequence). This CDR3 region has 15 residues. CDR3 amino acids: CSSSLSPSGRNEQFF. DNA for the CDR3: TGTTCCAGCAGCTTAAGTCCTAGCGGGAGGAATGAGCAGTTCTTC.

This rearrangement joins TRBV13 to TRBJ2-6, with TRBD2 matching 8 bases. V lost 5 bases to trimming and J lost 2 bases; unmatched junction nucleotides: 8. Germline assignment: CDR1 PRHDT and CDR2 FYEKMQ (reference sequence). There are 17 residues in the CDR3. CDR3 sequence reads: CASSPPRGGPGANVLTF. In nucleotides, the CDR3 is TGTGCCAGCAGCCCACCCCGGGGGGGCCCTGGGGCCAACGTCCTGACTTTC.

As concerns this clone: The junction differs from germline at one of its ends, possibly a read error. The chain recombines TRBV11-2 with TRBJ2-5; D possibly corresponds to TRBD1 (6 bases). Germline CDR1 SGHAT, CDR2 FQNNGV. This CDR3 spans 13 amino acids. CDR3 loop: CASSLESGTPPDF. CDR3 coding DNA: TGTGCCAGCAGCTTAGAATCCGGGACACCTCCGGACTTC.

A note on this clone: A junction boundary mismatches the germline segment, possibly from a read error. J is TRBJ2-5 and V is TRBV18; possible D gene TRBD1, 6 bases. Germline-derived CDR1 and CDR2 are KGHSH and LQKENI. This CDR3 has 11 amino acids. The CDR3 DNA is TGTGCCAGCTCACAGGGCACAGGGCAGCACTTC. It specifies CASSQGTGQHF.

This CDR3 reads CASSLKTDPSGGARNEQFF. The CDR3 DNA is TGTGCCAGTAGCCTCAAGACAGATCCAAGCGGGGGGGCCAGGAATGAGCAGTTCTTC. The V gene is TRBV19, the J gene TRBJ2-1; TRBD2 matches at 10 bases. The V gene end was trimmed by 6 bases and the J gene end by 7 bases; junction bases not matched to a gene: 21. CDR1 LNHDA and CDR2 SQIVND come from the germline V gene (reference sequence). The CDR3 covers 19 residues.

V is TRBV5-1 and J is TRBJ2-5, with TRBD2 matching over 14 bases. The CDR3 has 18 amino acids. Germline V lookup: CDR1 SGHRS, CDR2 YFSETQ. V gave up 2 bases and J gave up 0 bases; unmatched junction bases: 6. CDR3 in amino acids: CASSFGTSGSPYQETQYF. CDR3 nucleotides: TGCGCCAGCAGCTTCGGGACTAGCGGGAGCCCGTACCAAGAGACCCAGTACTTC.